This T cell receptor beta chain was identified during a study of T cell responses to AZD1222 COVID-19 vaccine. Whole-study results and caveats: Spike-specific TCR breadth and depth went up after people got two AZD1222 doses. Epitopes outside B.1.351 and B.1.1.7 mutated regions reportedly drew nearly half of spike TCRs. Just 5 to 7 AZD1222 recipients were seropositive at baseline. Donor demographics were predominantly white British with a female majority; clonal diversity may be underestimated.

About this clone itself: Its antigen is as yet unknown.

Sequenced by immunoSEQ multiplex PCR; TCRdb stores in-frame clones only, minus some. The repertoire holds about 42,000 clones, with around 89% as singletons. CDR3 size: 14 residues. Germline V gene sequence: CDR1 LGHDT, CDR2 YNNKEL (reference sequence). V was pared by 1 base and J by 8 bases, with 12 bases between. The chain employs TRBV3-1 (or the pseudogene TRBV3-2) and TRBJ2-1; no reliable D call. This TCR was sampled from an adult who received the AZD1222 COVID-19 vaccine. Material: peripheral blood, obtained 28 days after the second AZD1222 dose. Here the CDR3 reads CASSQGAHGDEQFF. The CDR3 coding sequence is TGTGCCAGCAGCCAAGGGGCCCACGGCGATGAGCAGTTCTTC.